In its sample, the clone carrying this T cell receptor (beta chain) was seen many times. Its antigen is still unknown. This entry comes from a study of blood T cells in healthy people across ages. Study-wide results and caveats: Among T cells, TCR beta diversity per million cells dropped roughly linearly as age rose. Long-lived and aged donors differed, with more naive CD4+ cells and higher diversity in the long-lived.

V gave up 5 bases and J gave up 7 bases; unmatched junction bases: 9. CDR3 length: 14 residues. From germline, CDR1 is DFQATT and CDR2 SNEGSKA (reference sequence). A sample-barcoded 5' primer and a J-beta primer mix were used in a second PCR of roughly 7 to 11 cycles. Unique molecular identifiers of 12 random nucleotides labeled each cDNA. Researchers report that each sample yielded at least 3 million CDR3-containing paired-end reads. From the 5' RACE reads, TCRdb called clonotypes with MiXCR, one entry per CDR3 protein. Here the sample spans hundreds of thousands of distinct CDR3 sequences, 52% being singletons.

The source of this sequence is an elderly woman in good health. This chain connects TRBV20-1 to TRBJ1-2, with TRBD1 matching over 11 bases. The sequenced material came from blood. The CDR3 nucleotides are TGCAGTGCTCCCCGGACAGGGGGCGTAGGTGGCTACACCTTC. Amino acids: CSAPRTGGVGGYTF.